This is a list of T cell receptor beta chains from one sample in a study of metastatic and nonmetastatic thyroid tumors. MiXCR re-clonotyped the PCR reads for TCRdb. The table has about 10,000 clones, 20% to 30% seen once. What was sequenced was tumor tissue. These receptors originate from a female donor with papillary thyroid cancer or a benign thyroid nodule (not recorded which). Some clones in this sample may be carry-over from other donors' samples. The CDR3 runs from the conserved cysteine through the conserved F or W. Fields, in order: V gene, J gene, CDR3 protein.

>TRBV6-1|TRBJ1-2
CASTPGTGVGGYTF
>TRBV19|TRBJ2-7
CASSIAPDEQYF
>TRBV20-1|TRBJ2-1
CSATGPGTSEFF
>TRBV2|TRBJ2-7
CASSEAYGIQYF
>TRBV2|TRBJ2-5
CASGGGRWETQYF
>TRBV5-1|TRBJ2-2
CASSPFAFRTSFDTGELFF
>TRBV20-1|TRBJ2-1
CSARAGTQQFF
>TRBV7-2|TRBJ1-1
CASSPQGGEGTEAFF
>TRBV12-3/TRBV12-4|TRBJ2-2
CASRPTGGADGGELFF
>TRBV25-1|TRBJ1-2
CASSESPNYGYTF
>TRBV20-1|TRBJ1-2
CSANEPGQGAAGYTF
>TRBV27|TRBJ1-5
CASSFQGAHQPQHF
>TRBV28|TRBJ2-7
CASNDGSYEQYF
>TRBV7-8|TRBJ2-7
CASSQEGSYEQYF